Below are 19 T cell receptor beta chains sequenced from a single sample in a study of blood T cell repertoires in COVID-19. Produced via immunoSEQ multiplex PCR; TCRdb's table is partial and in-frame only. The sample records 150,000 to 170,000 clones, about 73% being singletons. The sequenced sample consisted of peripheral blood. The receptors were sampled from a man older than 75 with acute or convalescent COVID-19.

DNA of the CDR3: TGTGCCAGCAGCGCTATAGCGGGGGAGGCGACAGATACGCAGTATTTT. Encoded protein: CASSAIAGEATDTQYF. The gene calls are TRBV2 and TRBJ2-3, with 9 positions matching TRBD2. Germline V gives CDR1 SNHLY, CDR2 FYNNEI. There are 16 residues in the CDR3. V dropped 6 bases and J dropped 3; count of bases not matched to a gene: 10.

The V and J genes are TRBV6-5 and TRBJ1-1; D possibly corresponds to TRBD1 (5 bases). From germline, CDR1 is MNHEY and CDR2 SVGAGI. Trimming removed 5 bases from V and 2 bases from J, with 12 bases in between. The CDR3 has 14 amino acids. Here the CDR3 DNA reads TGTGCCAGCAGTACCAGACAGACTAACACTGAAGCTTTCTTT. Its protein is CASSTRQTNTEAFF.

DNA of the CDR3: TGCGCCAGCAGCTTCGGGACAGGGGGGACCGGGGAGCTGTTTTTT. It specifies CASSFGTGGTGELFF. The chain combines TRBV5-1 with TRBJ2-2; 11 bases are shared with TRBD1. In germline, CDR1 is SGHRS, CDR2 YFSETQ. The CDR3 loop spans 15 amino acids. V trimming: 2 bases; J trimming: 5 bases; junction bases outside the gene matches: 2. The full variable domain, with the rest looked up from reference TRBV5-1 and TRBJ2-2, is KAGVTQTPRYLIKTRGQQVTLSCSPISGHRSVSWYQQTPGQGLQFLFEYFSETQRNKGNFPGRFSGRQFSNSRSEMNVSTLELGDSALYLCASSFGTGGTGELFFGEGSRLTVL.

The gene calls are TRBV19 and TRBJ2-2; 9 positions agree with TRBD1. The CDR3 consists of 16 residues. V gave up 6 bases and J gave up 4 bases; unmatched junction bases: 9. Germline CDR1 is LNHDA and CDR2 is SQIVND (reference sequence). The CDR3 DNA sequence: TGTGCCAGTAGCAGCACAGGGGGCTCTTTCACCGGGGAGCTGTTTTTT. Protein: CASSSTGGSFTGELFF.

The rearrangement joins TRBV11-3 to TRBJ2-5, with a weak D call TRBD2 (5 bases). This CDR3 region has 14 residues. CDR1 is SGHNT, CDR2 YENEEA, per germline. Trimming pared 0 bases from V and 5 bases from J, leaving 10 bases between. The CDR3 loop is CASSLDGDWETQYF. As DNA, the CDR3 is TGTGCCAGCAGCTTAGACGGGGATTGGGAGACCCAGTACTTC.

This clone was detected only once. This chain joins TRBV7-2 and TRBJ1-1; D might be TRBD1 (5 bases). V was pared by 4 bases and J by 8 bases, with 11 bases between. The germline gives CDR1 SGHTA, CDR2 FQGNSA. This CDR3 has 12 amino acids. The CDR3 DNA follows: TGTGCCAGCAGCTCGACTGGGGGGGAAGCTTTCTTT. Protein product: CASSSTGGEAFF.

The chain has TRBV7-2 and TRBJ2-5; 13 positions agree with TRBD2. The germline CDR1 and CDR2 sequences are SGHTA and FQGNSA. V trimming: 6 bases; J trimming: 5 bases; junction bases outside the gene matches: 6. The length of the CDR3 is 15 residues. The CDR3: CASRRLAGGPETQYF. CDR3 nucleotide sequence: TGTGCCAGCAGACGACTAGCGGGGGGTCCTGAGACCCAGTACTTC.

The chain employs TRBV7-8 and TRBJ2-2, with 7 bases that match TRBD2. The J segment lost 6 bases and the V segment lost 1 base, leaving 11 bases of the junction unmatched. The CDR3 length is 17 residues. Germline V gene lookup returns CDR1 SGHVS and CDR2 FQNEAQ. In DNA form, the CDR3 reads TGTGCCAGCAGCTTAGGCGGGTTCGGGGGGTCGGCCGGGGAGCTGTTTTTT. This codes for CASSLGGFGGSAGELFF.

The J gene is TRBJ2-3, the V gene TRBV5-4, with 11 positions matching TRBD2. Germline CDR1 reads SGHNT; CDR2 reads YYREEE (reference sequence). The CDR3 consists of 15 residues. J was trimmed by 5 bases and V by 2 bases; bases with no gene match: 4. CDR3 sequence: CASSFGSGGGDTQYF. The CDR3 DNA follows: TGTGCCAGCAGCTTTGGTAGCGGGGGGGGAGATACGCAGTATTTT.

The rearrangement links TRBV11-2 to TRBJ1-4; no firm D call. This CDR3 has 14 amino acids. The V gene's germline CDR1 is SGHAT and CDR2 FQNNGV. The V end lost 6 bases, the J end lost 7 bases, and 15 bases lay between the germline ends. The CDR3 protein is CASSLPGRGEKLFF. DNA of the CDR3: TGTGCCAGCAGTTTGCCTGGGCGGGGTGAAAAACTGTTTTTT. The variable domain in full, with the rest retrieved from reference TRBV11-2 and TRBJ1-4, is EAGVAQSPRYKIIEKRQSVAFWCNPISGHATLYWYQQILGQGPKLLIQFQNNGVVDDSQLPKDRFSAERLKGVDSTLKIQPAKLEDSAVYLCASSLPGRGEKLFFGSGTQLSVL.

The rearrangement joins TRBV7-6 to TRBJ1-5, with TRBD1 as a possible D gene (5 bases). Trimming shortened V by 3 bases and J by 3 bases, and 9 bases separated the two germline ends. Germline CDR1 is SGHVS and CDR2 is FNYEAQ. This CDR3 contains 14 residues. In DNA form, the CDR3 reads TGTGCCAGCAGCTTGACAGTCAACAATCAGCCCCAGCATTTT. Protein sequence: CASSLTVNNQPQHF.

V is TRBV16 and J is TRBJ1-4; 8 positions match TRBD1. The germline gives CDR1 KGHSY, CDR2 FQNENV. Trimming at V came to 4 bases and at J to 5 bases, leaving 9 bases not matched to a gene. CDR3 length: 16 amino acids. The CDR3 DNA follows: TGTGCCAGCAGCCCCCTCACGGGACAGGTGAATGAAAAACTGTTTTTT. It yields the protein CASSPLTGQVNEKLFF.

The genes are TRBV4-3 and TRBJ1-1; the D is unclear. V was cut by 4 bases and J by 0 bases, with 6 bases left in between. Germline values: CDR1 LGHNA, CDR2 YSLEER. The CDR3 sequence is 13 residues long. The chain's CDR3 is CASSLSVNTEAFF. The DNA for the CDR3 is TGCGCCAGCAGCCTCTCGGTGAACACTGAAGCTTTCTTT.

This chain uses TRBV28 with TRBJ1-3, with 7 bases lining up with TRBD1. After removal of 8 bases from V and 1 base from J, the junction contained 8 bases not matched to a gene. Germline lookup yields CDR1 MDHEN and CDR2 SYDVKM. The CDR3 is 15 amino acids. The CDR3 DNA sequence: TGTGCCAGCGGGTTATCAGGGGGATCTGGAAACACCATATATTTT. Amino acid sequence: CASGLSGGSGNTIYF. The complete variable domain, with remaining parts taken from reference TRBV28 and TRBJ1-3, reads DVKVTQSSRYLVKRTGEKVFLECVQDMDHENMFWYRQDPGLGLRLIYFSYDVKMKEKGDIPEGYSVSREKKERFSLILESASTNQTSMYLCASGLSGGSGNTIYFGEGSWLTVV.

As DNA, the CDR3 is TGTGCCAGCAGTTATAACGGGGGGCCCACAGATACGCAGTATTTT. Its translation is CASSYNGGPTDTQYF. The chain has TRBV6-2 or TRBV6-3 and TRBJ2-3, with TRBD2 as a possible D gene (7 bases). Germline V gene lookup returns CDR1 MNHEY and CDR2 SVGEGT. Trimming removed 3 bases at V and 2 bases at J, with 12 bases between. The CDR3 loop spans 15 amino acids.

V usage is TRBV11-2 and J usage is TRBJ2-5; tentatively, D is TRBD1 (5 bases). V lost 5 bases and J lost 1, with 11 bases in between. Germline V CDR1 and CDR2: SGHAT, FQNNGV. This CDR3 comprises 14 residues. This chain's CDR3 is CASSPQGLQETQYF. The CDR3 region has the DNA TGTGCCAGCAGCCCTCAGGGCCTCCAAGAGACCCAGTACTTC.

This chain joins TRBV6-2 or TRBV6-3 and TRBJ2-5, with TRBD2 matching 9 bases. Germline loops: CDR1 MNHEY, CDR2 SVGEGT. The V gene end was trimmed by 1 base and the J gene end by 3 bases; junction bases not matched to a gene: 6. This CDR3 has 16 amino acids. The CDR3 DNA reads TGTGCCAGCAGTTACTACCCTAGCGGGGTCGAAGAGACCCAGTACTTC. Amino acid sequence: CASSYYPSGVEETQYF.

The chain is built from TRBV7-9 and TRBJ2-7; tentative D call: TRBD1 (5 bases). Trimming left V 1 base short and J 3 bases short, with 10 bases between. The germline gives CDR1 SEHNR, CDR2 FQNEAQ (reference sequence). The CDR3 covers 14 residues. CDR3 nucleotide sequence: TGTGCCAGCAGCTTAGTTGCAGGGTTCTACGAGCAGTACTTC. Encoded protein: CASSLVAGFYEQYF.

This rearrangement joins TRBV4-3 to TRBJ1-4, with D uncertain. The CDR3 length is 13 residues. Germline V gene lookup returns CDR1 LGHNA and CDR2 YSLEER. V was pared by 0 bases and J by 8 bases, with 7 bases between. The CDR3 loop is CASSQDLREKLFF. The CDR3 bases are TGCGCCAGCAGCCAAGATTTACGGGAAAAACTGTTTTTT.